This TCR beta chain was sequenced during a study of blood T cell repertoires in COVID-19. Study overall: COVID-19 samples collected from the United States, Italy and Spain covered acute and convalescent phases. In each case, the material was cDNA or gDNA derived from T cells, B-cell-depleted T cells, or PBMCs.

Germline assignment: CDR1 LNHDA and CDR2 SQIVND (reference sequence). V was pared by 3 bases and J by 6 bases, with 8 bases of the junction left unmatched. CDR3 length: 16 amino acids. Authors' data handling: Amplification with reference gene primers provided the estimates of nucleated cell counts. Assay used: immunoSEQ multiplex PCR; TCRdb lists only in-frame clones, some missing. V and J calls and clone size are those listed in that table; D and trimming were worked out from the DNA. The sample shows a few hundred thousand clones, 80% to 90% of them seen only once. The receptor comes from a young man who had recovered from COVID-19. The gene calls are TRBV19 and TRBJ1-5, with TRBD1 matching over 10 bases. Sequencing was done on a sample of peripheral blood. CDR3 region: CASSMWDRGSGQPQHF. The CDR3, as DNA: TGTGCCAGTAGTATGTGGGACAGGGGTTCAGGTCAGCCCCAGCATTTT.